This T cell receptor (beta chain) was profiled in a study of long-term antiretroviral therapy in people with HIV. Turning to this clone: Its antigen is still unknown.

Study-level findings and limits: All blood samples came from the years 2004 to 2017, possibly under older ART regimens.

Survey-level immunoSEQ v3.0 assays were run. Profiled with immunoSEQ multiplex PCR; TCRdb holds only in-frame clones, not every one. This table has more than 25,000 clones, about 90% appearing once. The germline CDR1 and CDR2 sequences are SGHVS and FQNEAQ. The V and J ends lost 10 bases and 2 bases respectively, with 12 bases between them. There are 12 residues in the CDR3. This TCR was recovered from a man aged 50 to 60 with HIV. The source was unsorted PBMCs, collected 2 years after starting antiretroviral therapy. This rearrangement joins TRBV7-8 to TRBJ2-7, with D unclear. The CDR3 DNA reads as TGTGCCACCTCGCAGGTTGCCTACGAGCAGTACTTC. This translates into CATSQVAYEQYF.